This is a list of T cell receptor beta chains from one sample in a study of cytomegalovirus exposure and HLA in healthy donors. Here immunoSEQ multiplex PCR was the method, and the copy in TCRdb shows in-frame clones only, minus some. This sample contains 45,000 to 60,000 clones. The sample consisted of PBMCs. The source of these receptors is a woman between 40 and 55 years old in good health and CMV-seronegative. Both conserved end residues are part of each CDR3. A D gene is named only where the DNA matches it firmly.

v_gene	d_gene	j_gene	CDR3aa	CDR3nt
TRBV19	TRBD1	TRBJ1-1	CASSTTGDTEAFF	TGTGCCAGTAGTACTACAGGGGACACTGAAGCTTTCTTT
TRBV13	TRBD2	TRBJ2-1	CASSFLDGRAQFF	TGTGCCAGCAGTTTCTTGGACGGGAGGGCGCAGTTCTTC
TRBV7-2	TRBD1	TRBJ1-6	CASSPWTGGSYNSPLHF	TGTGCCAGCAGCCCCTGGACAGGGGGCTCCTATAATTCACCCCTCCACTTT
TRBV18	NA	TRBJ1-1	CASSPSGGRNTEAFF	TGTGCCAGCTCACCCAGTGGGGGGAGGAACACTGAAGCTTTCTTT
TRBV7-9	TRBD1	TRBJ1-1	CASSLSHRGTEAFF	TGTGCCAGCAGCTTATCCCACAGGGGGACTGAAGCTTTCTTT
TRBV2	NA	TRBJ1-5	CASRDRQAGEPQHF	TGTGCCAGCAGGGACCGACAGGCTGGGGAGCCCCAGCATTTT
TRBV11-2	NA	TRBJ1-3	CASSLEQGKDGNTIYF	TGTGCCAGCAGCTTAGAGCAGGGAAAGGATGGAAACACCATATATTTT
TRBV7-8	NA	TRBJ1-4	CASSPQARGSNEKLFF	TGTGCCAGCAGCCCCCAGGCCCGTGGGTCTAATGAAAAACTGTTTTTT
TRBV11-3	NA	TRBJ2-2	CASSSGTGELFF	TGTGCCAGCAGCTCAGGAACCGGGGAGCTGTTTTTT
TRBV18	TRBD2	TRBJ2-1	CASSPLDSGSNEQFF	TGTGCCAGCTCCCCTCTTGATAGCGGGAGCAATGAGCAGTTCTTC
TRBV5-1	NA	TRBJ1-1	CASSLSGSLNTEAFF	TGCGCCAGCAGCTTGTCGGGGAGCTTGAACACTGAAGCTTTCTTT
TRBV30	TRBD1	TRBJ1-2	CAWSRFSGTDMTYTF	TGTGCCTGGAGTAGGTTTTCCGGGACAGATATGACCTACACCTTC
TRBV7-2	NA	TRBJ1-2	CASSPLGGSYGYTF	TGTGCCAGCAGCCCCCTGGGGGGGTCCTATGGCTACACCTTC
TRBV18	TRBD1	TRBJ1-2	CASAGTGDQRYTF	TGTGCCAGCGCAGGGACAGGGGATCAGCGCTACACCTTC
TRBV28	NA	TRBJ1-1	CASSSSPGEDFF	TGTGCCAGCAGTTCCAGCCCAGGCGAAGATTTCTTT
TRBV6-6	NA	TRBJ1-1	CASSQLRGGGNEAFF	TGTGCCAGCAGTCAACTCCGCGGGGGAGGCAATGAAGCTTTCTTT
TRBV7-6	NA	TRBJ2-1	CASSLVLSEQFF	TGTGCCAGCAGCTTAGTCCTCTCGGAGCAGTTCTTC
TRBV7-9	NA	TRBJ2-2	CASSLVGAGELFF	TGTGCCAGCAGCTTAGTAGGGGCCGGGGAGCTGTTTTTT
TRBV30	NA	TRBJ1-5	CAWRGIGGNQPQHF	TGTGCCTGGAGAGGGATAGGGGGCAATCAGCCCCAGCATTTT
TRBV4-3	NA	TRBJ1-4	CASSQTGWANEKLFF	TGCGCCAGCAGCCAAACAGGGTGGGCTAATGAAAAACTGTTTTTT
TRBV5-3	TRBD1	TRBJ1-2	CARSLVGTGKKLGGYTF	TGTGCCAGAAGCTTGGTTGGGACAGGGAAAAAACTAGGGGGCTACACCTTC
TRBV28	TRBD1	TRBJ1-2	CASRGQALYGYTF	TGTGCCAGCAGGGGACAGGCGCTCTATGGCTACACCTTC
TRBV6-5	NA	TRBJ1-1	CASNLIGTHEAFF	TGTGCCAGCAATTTGATCGGGACTCATGAAGCTTTCTTT
TRBV5-1	NA	TRBJ2-2	CASSLGAANTGELFF	TGCGCCAGCAGCTTGGGGGCCGCGAACACCGGGGAGCTGTTTTTT
TRBV18	NA	TRBJ2-7	CASSPSSFLEQYF	TGTGCCAGCTCACCTTCTAGCTTCCTCGAGCAGTACTTC
TRBV28	TRBD1	TRBJ2-7	CASSLSDRAGYEQYF	TGTGCCAGCAGTTTATCGGACAGGGCCGGTTACGAGCAGTACTTC
TRBV25-1	NA	TRBJ2-7	CASRASGTYEQYF	TGTGCCAGCAGAGCCTCCGGGACCTACGAGCAGTACTTC
TRBV15	NA	TRBJ2-5	CATSPSVGPETQYF	TGTGCCACCAGCCCGAGTGTGGGGCCAGAGACCCAGTACTTC
TRBV6-5	TRBD1	TRBJ2-1	CASSRQGGHNEQFF	TGTGCCAGCAGTCGACAGGGGGGCCACAATGAGCAGTTCTTC
TRBV6-5	NA	TRBJ1-2	CASSYGGGDYGYTF	TGTGCCAGCAGTTACGGGGGGGGTGACTATGGCTACACCTTC
TRBV28	TRBD1	TRBJ1-5	CASSSGTENQPQHF	TGTGCCAGCAGCTCCGGGACAGAAAATCAGCCCCAGCATTTT
TRBV5-1	NA	TRBJ2-1	CASSTGTVYNEQFF	TGCGCCAGCAGCACTGGCACAGTTTACAATGAGCAGTTCTTC
TRBV6-5	NA	TRBJ2-5	CASSYSRGGETQYF	TGTGCCAGCAGTTACTCGAGAGGCGGGGAGACCCAGTACTTC